The 3 T cell receptor beta chains in this list originate from one sample, sequenced in a study of CD4 T cells in relation to SARS-CoV-2 and coronaviruses. These TCRs' antigens remain unknown. The data were produced by immunoSEQ multiplex PCR, yet TCRdb's version contains in-frame clones alone and is incomplete. The top ten hold about a fifth of the sample, which has just under 20,000 clones, 74% seen once. Unexposed donor CD4+ T cells date from 2011-2018, before the COVID-19 pandemic. The cells were cultured for about ten days before CD4+ T cells were isolated. What was sequenced was CD4+ T cells from PBMCs, cultured in vitro. The origin of the receptors is a human donor in good health.

The gene calls are TRBV27 and TRBJ1-2; no clear D gene. The V gene's germline CDR1 is MNHEY and CDR2 SMNVEV (reference sequence). The CDR3 runs 13 residues. The V end lost 5 bases, the J end lost 8 bases, and 15 bases lay between the germline ends. The CDR3 nucleotides read TGTGCCAGCAGTCAAGACCGCCTTGGAGGCTACACCTTC. Translated, it gives CASSQDRLGGYTF.

This clone was found a few times. The rearrangement links TRBV4-3 to TRBJ1-5; 7 nucleotides align to TRBD1. The V segment lost 0 bases and the J segment 7 bases; nucleotides outside the gene matches: 6. The V gene's germline CDR1 is LGHNA and CDR2 YSLEER. There are 15 residues in the CDR3. The CDR3 nucleotides are TGCGCCAGCAGCCAAGATGGCAGGGGGGAACAGCCCCAGCATTTT. Residues: CASSQDGRGEQPQHF.

In its sample, this clone was seen once. The gene calls are TRBV12-5 and TRBJ2-3; a weak D match, TRBD2 (6 bases). Trimming cost V 6 bases and J 2 bases, with 15 bases left between them. CDR3 size: 15 residues. Germline V gene lookup returns CDR1 LGHNT and CDR2 FRNRAP. The CDR3 loop is CASGTGGTDTDTQYF. The CDR3 region has the DNA TGTGCTAGTGGCACCGGAGGGACGGACACAGATACGCAGTATTTT.